This T cell receptor beta chain was sequenced for a study of blood T cell repertoires in COVID-19 (dated by TCRdb to about 2020). Looking at the study overall: Collaborator samples came from the United States, Italy and Spain and covered acute and convalescent phases of COVID-19. The material from the prospective study consisted of cDNA or gDNA derived from T cells, B-cell-depleted T cells, or PBMCs. Deeply sampled blood TCRbeta repertoires from subjects exposed to, actively infected with, or recovered from COVID-19 were included in the dataset. The repertoires were released in a freely available public database meant as a resource for research on the immune response to SARS-CoV-2. The samples were drawn from the first 160 participants of the ongoing ImmuneRACE study and from 1,254 subjects provided by 6 global collaborators. A de-identified subject ID, COVID-19 status, age in years and sex were almost always included in the sample metadata. Where available, HLA class I and class II types were taken from metadata supplied by the sample provider and were not determined by assay-based typing.

The immunoSEQ Assay, a bias-controlled multiplex PCR, was used to amplify TCRbeta CDR3 regions from genomic DNA. In the source study's methods: Nucleated cell counts per sample were estimated from amplification of reference gene primers within the assay. To quantify the absolute abundance of each unique TCRbeta CDR3 rearrangement, sequence reads were collapsed and filtered. Productive Simpson clonality was computed per sample as the square root of Simpson's diversity index over productive rearrangements. TCRdb retrieved this table from immuneACCESS and kept in-frame rearrangements only. Not all clones are present; in checked studies, unresolved V genes account for under half, and no reason is known for the remainder. V, J and clone size reflect that table, while D and trimming were determined from the DNA. The sample table shows under 350,000 clones, and 75% to 90% are seen once. The top ten clonotypes cover less than 2% of the sample.

The junction shows trimming of 4 bases on V and 5 bases on J, plus 14 bases between the germline ends. The germline V gene (reference sequence) yields SEHNR for CDR1 and FQNEAQ for CDR2. CDR3 length: 14 amino acids, cysteine to phenylalanine. Only the CDR3 region is kept as DNA, spanning 42 bases read in frame from base 1. A note on this clone: This clone's antigen is unknown. There are no base qualities to consult, and no much larger clone falls within one base.

Participants in the prospective study were aged 18 to 89 years, lived in some 24 United States geographic areas, and enrolled through a virtual design. To assign participants to cohorts, the prospective study relied on clinical history that participants themselves reported in a screening survey and a study questionnaire. For ImmuneRACE Cohort 3, a participant was defined as recovered based on two consecutive negative NP/OP PCR tests, clearance by a healthcare professional, or resolution of symptoms. In the prospective study, mobile phlebotomists collected whole blood, serum and a nasopharyngeal or oropharyngeal swab from each participant. Participants in the prospective study had the option to provide additional blood draws and questionnaires over a roughly two-month period. Prospective study blood samples were shipped either frozen or at room temperature before DNA extraction. Overall results and qualifications from the work: How much clinical and demographic metadata was included differed by source and by participant, and the metadata was provided uncurated.

The sequence joins TRBV7-9 to TRBJ1-1, with the D gene uncertain. Sequencing used PBMCs or T cells enriched from blood (not recorded which). The source is a woman aged 40 to 55 who had recovered from COVID-19. CDR3 reads: CASSSPPDWTEAFF. The base sequence is TGTGCCAGCAGCTCCCCTCCCGACTGGACTGAAGCTTTCTTT.